This T cell receptor beta chain was recovered during a study of T-cell reconstitution after alpha-beta-depleted transplantation in children. Study-wide results and caveats: Newly produced T cells mostly provided counts and TCRbeta diversity after one year, as hyperexpanded clones declined. Expanded clones from the graft, numbering several hundred, reportedly supplied alpha-beta T cells about two months after transplant. Diversity of TCRbeta at day 60 was high in some patients, arising from surviving recipient T cells and thymic progenitors.

The library targeted TCRbeta and was prepared with unique molecular identifiers. TCRdb redid the calling of the PCR reads with MiXCR, one entry per CDR3 protein. The table includes around 440,000 distinct CDR3 sequences, about 10% detected once. The CDR3 has 14 amino acids. With V trimmed by 4 bases and J by 6 bases, 9 bases remained unmatched. In germline, CDR1 is MNHEY, CDR2 SVGAGI. At least ten counts were recorded for this clonotype. Its cognate antigen is unknown. This chain joins TRBV6-5 and TRBJ2-7, with 7 bases identical to TRBD1. Specimen: PBMCs, collected before TCRalphabeta/CD19-depleted stem cell transplant. The receptor comes from a child aged 2-15 years with inherited bone marrow failure, due to receive a stem cell transplant. The CDR3 nucleotides are TGTGCCAGCAGTTCCCAAGGGACAGCAGGCGAGCAGTACTTC. Translation: CASSSQGTAGEQYF.